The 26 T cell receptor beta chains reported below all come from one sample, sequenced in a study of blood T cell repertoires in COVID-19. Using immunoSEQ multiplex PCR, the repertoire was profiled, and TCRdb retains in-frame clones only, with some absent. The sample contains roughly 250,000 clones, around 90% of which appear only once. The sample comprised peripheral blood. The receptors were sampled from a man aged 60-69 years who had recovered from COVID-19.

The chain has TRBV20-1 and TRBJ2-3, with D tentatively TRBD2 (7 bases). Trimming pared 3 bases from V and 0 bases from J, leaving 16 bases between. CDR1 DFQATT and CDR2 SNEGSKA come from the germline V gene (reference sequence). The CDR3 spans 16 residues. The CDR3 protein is CSASRGGTTSTDTQYF. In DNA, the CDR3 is TGCAGTGCTAGTAGGGGGGGCACGACTAGCACAGATACGCAGTATTTT.

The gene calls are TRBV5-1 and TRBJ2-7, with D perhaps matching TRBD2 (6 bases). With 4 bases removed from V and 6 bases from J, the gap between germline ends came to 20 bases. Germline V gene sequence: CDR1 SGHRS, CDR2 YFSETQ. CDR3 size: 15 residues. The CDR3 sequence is CASSPGDFPTGEQYV. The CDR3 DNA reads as TGCGCCAGCAGCCCCGGGGACTTCCCGACGGGCGAGCAGTACGTC.

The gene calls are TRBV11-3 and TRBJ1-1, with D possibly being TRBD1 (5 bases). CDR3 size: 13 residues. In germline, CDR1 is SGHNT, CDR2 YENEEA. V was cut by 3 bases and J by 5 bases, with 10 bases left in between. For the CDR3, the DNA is TGTGCCAGCAGCTTGTGGGGGGGAACTGAAGCTTTCTTT. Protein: CASSLWGGTEAFF.

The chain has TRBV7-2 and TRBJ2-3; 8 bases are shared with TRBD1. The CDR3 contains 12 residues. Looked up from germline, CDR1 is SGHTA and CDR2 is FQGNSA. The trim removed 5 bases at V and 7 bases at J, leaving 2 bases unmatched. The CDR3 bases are TGTGCCAGCAGCCGGGACAGGAATACGCAGTATTTT. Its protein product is CASSRDRNTQYF. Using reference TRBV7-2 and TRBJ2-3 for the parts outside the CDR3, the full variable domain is GAGVSQSPSNKVTEKGKDVELRCDPISGHTALYWYRQSLGQGLEFLIYFQGNSAPDKSGLPSDRFSAERTGGSVSTLTIQRTQQEDSAVYLCASSRDRNTQYFGPGTRLTVL.

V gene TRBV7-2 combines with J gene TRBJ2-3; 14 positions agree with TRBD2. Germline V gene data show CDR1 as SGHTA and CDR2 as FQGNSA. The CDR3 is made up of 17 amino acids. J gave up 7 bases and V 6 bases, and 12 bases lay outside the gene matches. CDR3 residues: CASRRSRLAGGANTQYF. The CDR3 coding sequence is TGTGCCAGCAGAAGAAGCCGACTAGCGGGGGGGGCAAATACGCAGTATTTT.

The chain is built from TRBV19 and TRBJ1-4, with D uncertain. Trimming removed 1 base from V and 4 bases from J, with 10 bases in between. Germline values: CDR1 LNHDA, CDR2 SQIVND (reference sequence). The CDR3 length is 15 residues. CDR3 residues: CASSIGAGINEKLFF. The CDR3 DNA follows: TGTGCCAGTAGTATAGGGGCGGGGATTAATGAAAAACTGTTTTTT.

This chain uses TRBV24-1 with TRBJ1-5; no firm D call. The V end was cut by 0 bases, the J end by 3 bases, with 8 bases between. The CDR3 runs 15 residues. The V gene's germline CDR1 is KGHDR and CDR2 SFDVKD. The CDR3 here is CATSDLGQTNQPQHF. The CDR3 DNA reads TGTGCCACCAGTGATTTGGGGCAGACCAATCAGCCCCAGCATTTT.

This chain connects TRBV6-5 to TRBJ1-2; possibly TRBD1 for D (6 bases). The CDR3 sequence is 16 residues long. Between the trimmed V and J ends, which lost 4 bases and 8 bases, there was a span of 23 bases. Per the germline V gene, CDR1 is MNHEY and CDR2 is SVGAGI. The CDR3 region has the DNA TGTGCCAGCAGTTCCAACCCGGGGGGCGAAGTAGGAGGCTACACCTTC. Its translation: CASSSNPGGEVGGYTF.

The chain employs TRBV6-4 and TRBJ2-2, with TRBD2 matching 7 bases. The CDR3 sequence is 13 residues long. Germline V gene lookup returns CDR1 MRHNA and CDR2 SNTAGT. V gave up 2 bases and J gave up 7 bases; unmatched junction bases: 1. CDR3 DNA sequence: TGTGCCAGCAGTGACGGACTAGTCGGGGAGCTGTTTTTT. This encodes CASSDGLVGELFF.

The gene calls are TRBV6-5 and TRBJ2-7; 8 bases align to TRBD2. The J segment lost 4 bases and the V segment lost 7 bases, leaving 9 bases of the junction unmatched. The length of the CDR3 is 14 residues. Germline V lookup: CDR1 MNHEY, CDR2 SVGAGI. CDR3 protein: CASNEHGGGYEQYF. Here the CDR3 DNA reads TGTGCCAGCAACGAACACGGGGGGGGATACGAGCAGTACTTC.

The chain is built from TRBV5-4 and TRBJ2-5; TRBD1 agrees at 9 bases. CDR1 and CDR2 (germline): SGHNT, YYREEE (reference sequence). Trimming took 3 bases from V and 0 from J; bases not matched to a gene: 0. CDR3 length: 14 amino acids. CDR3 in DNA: TGTGCCAGCAGCTGGACAGGGGACCAAGAGACCCAGTACTTC. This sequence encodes CASSWTGDQETQYF.

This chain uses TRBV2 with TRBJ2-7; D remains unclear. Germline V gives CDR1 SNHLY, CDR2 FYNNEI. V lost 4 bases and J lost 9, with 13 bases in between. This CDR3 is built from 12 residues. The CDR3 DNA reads TGTGCCAGCAGTGTTTTTGCGAGTAGGCAGTACGTC. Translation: CASSVFASRQYV.

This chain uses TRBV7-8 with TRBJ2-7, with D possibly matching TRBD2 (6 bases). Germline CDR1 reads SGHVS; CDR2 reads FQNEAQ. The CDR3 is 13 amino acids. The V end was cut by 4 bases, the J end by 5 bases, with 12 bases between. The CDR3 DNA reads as TGTGCCAGCAGCTCCGGCTGGGGGGACGAGCAGTACTTC. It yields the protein CASSSGWGDEQYF. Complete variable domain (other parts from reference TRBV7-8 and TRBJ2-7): GAGVSQSPRYKVAKRGQDVALRCDPISGHVSLFWYQQALGQGPEFLTYFQNEAQLDKSGLPSDRFFAERPEGSVSTLKIQRTQQEDSAVYLCASSSGWGDEQYFGPGTRLTVT.

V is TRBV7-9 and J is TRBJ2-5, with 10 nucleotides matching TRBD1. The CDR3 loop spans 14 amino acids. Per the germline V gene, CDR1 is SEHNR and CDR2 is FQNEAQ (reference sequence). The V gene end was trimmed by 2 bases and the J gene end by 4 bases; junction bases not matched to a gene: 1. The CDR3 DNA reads TGTGCCAGCAGCTTACGACAGGGGGCAGAGACCCAGTACTTC. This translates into CASSLRQGAETQYF.

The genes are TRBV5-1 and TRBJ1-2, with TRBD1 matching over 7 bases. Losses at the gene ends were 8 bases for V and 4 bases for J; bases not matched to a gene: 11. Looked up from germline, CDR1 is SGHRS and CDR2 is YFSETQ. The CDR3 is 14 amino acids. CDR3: CASLPVAGGYGYTF. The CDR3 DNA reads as TGCGCCAGTCTCCCTGTGGCAGGGGGCTATGGCTACACCTTC.

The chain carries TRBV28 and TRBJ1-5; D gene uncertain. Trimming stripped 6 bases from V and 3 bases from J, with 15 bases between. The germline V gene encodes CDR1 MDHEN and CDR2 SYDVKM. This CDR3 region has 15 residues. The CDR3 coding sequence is TGTGCCAGCAGGCCCAGTTTCGGGTCCAATCAGCCCCAGCATTTT. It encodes CASRPSFGSNQPQHF.

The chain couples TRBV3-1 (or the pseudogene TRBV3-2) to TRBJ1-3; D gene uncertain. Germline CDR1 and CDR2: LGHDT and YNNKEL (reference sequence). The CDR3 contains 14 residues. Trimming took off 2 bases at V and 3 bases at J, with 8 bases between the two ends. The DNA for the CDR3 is TGTGCCAGCAGCCAAAGCGCCGGTGGAAACACCATATATTTT. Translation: CASSQSAGGNTIYF.

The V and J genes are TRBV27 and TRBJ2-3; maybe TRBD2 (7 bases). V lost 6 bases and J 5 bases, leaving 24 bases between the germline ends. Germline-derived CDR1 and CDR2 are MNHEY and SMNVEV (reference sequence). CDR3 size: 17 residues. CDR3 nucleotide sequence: TGTGCCAGCAGACGAAGTAAAGGGCGGGGGCTGAGAGATACGCAGTATTTT. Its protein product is CASRRSKGRGLRDTQYF.

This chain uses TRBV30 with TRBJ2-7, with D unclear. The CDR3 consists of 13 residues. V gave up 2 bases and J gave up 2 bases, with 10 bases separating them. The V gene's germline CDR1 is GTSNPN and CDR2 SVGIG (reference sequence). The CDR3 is CAWSREFPYEQYF. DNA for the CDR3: TGTGCCTGGAGTCGAGAGTTTCCCTACGAGCAGTACTTC. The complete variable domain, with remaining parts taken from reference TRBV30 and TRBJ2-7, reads SQTIHQWPATLVQPVGSPLSLECTVEGTSNPNLYWYRQAAGRGLQLLFYSVGIGQISSEVPQNLSASRPQDRQFILSSKKLLLSDSGFYLCAWSREFPYEQYFGPGTRLTVT.

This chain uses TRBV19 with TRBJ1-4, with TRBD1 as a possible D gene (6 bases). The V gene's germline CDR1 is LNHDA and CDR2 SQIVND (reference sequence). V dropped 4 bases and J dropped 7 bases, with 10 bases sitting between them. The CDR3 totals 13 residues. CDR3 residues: CASSTGVREKLFF. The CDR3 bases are TGTGCCAGTAGTACAGGGGTTCGTGAAAAACTGTTTTTT.

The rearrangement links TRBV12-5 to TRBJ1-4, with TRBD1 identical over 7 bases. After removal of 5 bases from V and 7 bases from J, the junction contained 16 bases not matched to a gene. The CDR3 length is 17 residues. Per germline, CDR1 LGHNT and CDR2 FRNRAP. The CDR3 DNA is TGTGCTAGTGGTCAGCCTACACAGGGGTTGGAGGTTGAAAAACTGTTTTTT. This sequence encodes CASGQPTQGLEVEKLFF.

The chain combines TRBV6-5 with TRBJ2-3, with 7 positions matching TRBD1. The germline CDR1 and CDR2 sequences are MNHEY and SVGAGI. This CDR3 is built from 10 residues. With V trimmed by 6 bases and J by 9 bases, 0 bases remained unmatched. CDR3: CASRGQTQYF. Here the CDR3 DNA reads TGTGCCAGCAGGGGACAGACGCAGTATTTT.

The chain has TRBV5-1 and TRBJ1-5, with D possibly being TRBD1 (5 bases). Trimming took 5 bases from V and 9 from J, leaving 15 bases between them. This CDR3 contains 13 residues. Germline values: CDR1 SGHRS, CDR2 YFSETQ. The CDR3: CASSPWGMGPQHF. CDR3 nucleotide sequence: TGCGCCAGCAGTCCGTGGGGCATGGGGCCCCAGCATTTT.

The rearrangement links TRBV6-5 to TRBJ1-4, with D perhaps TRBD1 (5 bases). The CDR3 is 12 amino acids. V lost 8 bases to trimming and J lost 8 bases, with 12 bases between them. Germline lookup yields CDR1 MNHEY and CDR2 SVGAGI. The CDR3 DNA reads TGTGCCAGCGGTAGGACATTGGAAAAACTGTTTTTT. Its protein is CASGRTLEKLFF.

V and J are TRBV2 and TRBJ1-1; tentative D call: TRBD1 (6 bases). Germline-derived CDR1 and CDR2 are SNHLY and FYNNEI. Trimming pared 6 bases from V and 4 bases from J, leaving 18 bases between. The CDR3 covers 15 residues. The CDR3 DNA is TGTGCCAGCAGCGGACCACCAGGGGTTATCACTGAAGCTTTCTTT. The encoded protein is CASSGPPGVITEAFF.

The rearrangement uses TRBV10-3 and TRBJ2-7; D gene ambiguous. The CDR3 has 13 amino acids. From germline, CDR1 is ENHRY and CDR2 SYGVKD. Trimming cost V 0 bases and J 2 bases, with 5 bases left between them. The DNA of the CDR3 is TGTGCCATCAGTGAGTCACAAGCCTACGAGCAGTACTTC. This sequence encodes CAISESQAYEQYF.